This T cell receptor beta chain was retrieved from a study of T cells after yellow fever vaccination. V was clipped by 0 bases and J by 2 bases; unmatched bases: 16. This CDR3 is 19 amino acids long. The V gene's germline CDR1 is MNHEY and CDR2 SVGAGI. TCRdb redid the calling of the 5' RACE reads with MiXCR, one entry per CDR3 protein. The sample yields 550,000 to 750,000 distinct CDR3 sequences, approximately 13% seen once. This clonotype has at least ten counts. The chain is built from TRBV6-5 and TRBJ2-7; 7 positions match TRBD1. Sequenced material: PBMCs, taken on the day of the yellow fever booster vaccination. The sequence was collected from a man aged 30-40 years who received the YFV17D yellow fever vaccine. DNA for the CDR3: TGTGCCAGCAGTTACTCGAAAATGGACAGGCGGACGGGGACCTACGAGCAGTACTTC. Protein: CASSYSKMDRRTGTYEQYF.